The 7 T cell receptor beta chains reported below all come from one sample, sequenced in a study of T-cell memory formation after mild COVID-19. TCRdb processed the 5' RACE reads anew with MiXCR; each CDR3 protein has one entry. The data hold 300,000 to 400,000 distinct CDR3 sequences, with approximately 29% observed a single time. The sample was PBMCs or a T cell subset sorted from them (not recorded which). The receptors were gathered from an adult woman who had mild COVID-19 (a few samples of this study predate the infection). Cell type and time point are not known.

This chain uses TRBV3-1 with TRBJ1-2; TRBD1 aligns across 7 bases. The V segment lost 4 bases and the J segment 9 bases; nucleotides outside the gene matches: 11. The germline CDR1 and CDR2 sequences are LGHDT and YNNKEL (reference sequence). The CDR3 spans 14 residues. The CDR3 region has the DNA TGTGCCAGCAGCCCAGCCAACCGGGGACAGAGCTACACCTTC. Protein sequence: CASSPANRGQSYTF.

V gene TRBV25-1 combines with J gene TRBJ2-7; D gene uncertain. CDR1 is MGHDK and CDR2 is SYGVNS in the germline V gene. The V end lost 4 bases, the J end lost 3 bases, and 16 bases lay between the germline ends. The CDR3 loop spans 15 amino acids. The CDR3 DNA reads as TGTGCCAGCAGTGCCTCTAGGACGGATGACTACGAGCAGTACTTC. It specifies CASSASRTDDYEQYF.

This chain uses TRBV25-1 with TRBJ1-1; D call uncertain. The CDR3 length is 15 residues. The germline gives CDR1 MGHDK, CDR2 SYGVNS. V lost 8 bases and J lost 5, with 21 bases in between. CDR3 loop: CASSGPPPLDTEAFF. DNA of the CDR3: TGTGCCAGCTCCGGGCCTCCTCCCCTAGATACTGAAGCTTTCTTT.

The chain couples TRBV5-6 to TRBJ2-5; perhaps TRBD2 as D (5 bases). This CDR3 has 16 amino acids. Trimming removed 2 bases at V and 6 bases at J, with 20 bases between. Germline lookup yields CDR1 SGHDT and CDR2 YYEEEE. In DNA, the CDR3 is TGTGCCAGCAGCTTTGGAGGTAGTGGCCCTCTGAAGACCCAGTACTTC. Encoded protein: CASSFGGSGPLKTQYF.

Only a few counts were recorded for this clonotype. This chain joins TRBV6-4 and TRBJ2-4; 11 bases are a match to TRBD2. The germline V gene has CDR1 MRHNA and CDR2 SNTAGT. The V and J ends lost 6 bases and 1 base, in that order; junction bases with no gene match: 2. The CDR3 extends over 15 amino acids. DNA for the CDR3: TGTGCCAGCAGCTCTAGCGGGGGGGCCAAAAACATTCAGTACTTC. Translation gives CASSSSGGAKNIQYF.

CDR3 DNA: TGTGCCAGCAGACCCGGGACTAGTCAAGAGACCCAGTACTTC. Protein: CASRPGTSQETQYF. The rearrangement links TRBV12-3 or TRBV12-4 to TRBJ2-5; 8 bases are a match to TRBD2. The length of the CDR3 is 14 residues. J lost 2 bases, V lost 6 bases, and 5 bases had no gene match.

This clonotype was found a few times. V usage is TRBV5-5 and J usage is TRBJ2-3; TRBD2 matches at 14 bases. V shed 4 bases, J shed 2 bases, and the junction held 9 bases outside the gene matches. Germline loops: CDR1 SGHKS, CDR2 YYEKEE (reference sequence). The CDR3 spans 18 residues. The DNA of the CDR3 is TGTGCCAGCAGCGGGACTAGCGGGAGACCCCGCGTCACAGATACGCAGTATTTT. This codes for CASSGTSGRPRVTDTQYF. Variable domain in full (rest from reference TRBV5-5 and TRBJ2-3): DAGVTQSPTHLIKTRGQQVTLRCSPISGHKSVSWYQQVLGQGPQFIFQYYEKEERGRGNFPDRFSARQFPNYSSELNVNALLLGDSALYLCASSGTSGRPRVTDTQYFGPGTRLTVL.